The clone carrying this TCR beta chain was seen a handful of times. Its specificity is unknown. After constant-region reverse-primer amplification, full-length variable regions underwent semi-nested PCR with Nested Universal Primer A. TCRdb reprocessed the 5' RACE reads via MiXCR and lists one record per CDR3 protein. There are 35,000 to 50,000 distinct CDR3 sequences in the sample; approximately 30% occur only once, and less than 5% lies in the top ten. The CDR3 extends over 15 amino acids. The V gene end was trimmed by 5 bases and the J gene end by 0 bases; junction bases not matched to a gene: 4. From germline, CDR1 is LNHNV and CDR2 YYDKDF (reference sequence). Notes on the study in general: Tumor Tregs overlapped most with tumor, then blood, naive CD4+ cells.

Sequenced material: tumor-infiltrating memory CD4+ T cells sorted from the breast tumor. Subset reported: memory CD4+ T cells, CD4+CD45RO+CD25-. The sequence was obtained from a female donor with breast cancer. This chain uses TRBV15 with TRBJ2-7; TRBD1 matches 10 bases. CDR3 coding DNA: TGTGCCACCAGCCCCCGGGACAGGGGCTCCTACGAGCAGTACTTC. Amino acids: CATSPRDRGSYEQYF.